Sequencing of this TCR beta chain was carried out in a study of blood T cell repertoires in COVID-19. CDR3 length: 14 residues. V lost 4 bases and J 0 bases, leaving 10 bases between the germline ends. Germline loops: CDR1 SEHNR, CDR2 FQNEAQ (reference sequence). Original handling: For nucleated cells, counts were estimated from reference gene primer amplification. Repertoires were generated with immunoSEQ multiplex PCR, while TCRdb's copy carries only in-frame clones and drops some. The V and J calls and the clone size are those of that table, but D and trimming were determined from the DNA. In the table there are over 250,000 clones, approximately 90% of which are singletons. Clinical history as reported by participants underpinned cohort assignment.

Sequenced material: PBMCs or T cells enriched from blood (not recorded which). The source is a woman aged 45-65 years who had recovered from COVID-19. This rearrangement joins TRBV7-9 to TRBJ2-7; maybe TRBD1 (6 bases). This CDR3 reads CASSSGHRSYEQYF. In DNA form, the CDR3 reads TGTGCCAGCAGCTCGGGACACCGCTCCTACGAGCAGTACTTC. The variable domain in full, completed from reference TRBV7-9 and TRBJ2-7, reads DTGVSQNPRHKITKRGQNVTFRCDPISEHNRLYWYRQTLGQGPEFLTYFQNEAQLEKSRLLSDRFSAERPKGSFSTLEIQRTEQGDSAMYLCASSSGHRSYEQYFGPGTRLTVT.